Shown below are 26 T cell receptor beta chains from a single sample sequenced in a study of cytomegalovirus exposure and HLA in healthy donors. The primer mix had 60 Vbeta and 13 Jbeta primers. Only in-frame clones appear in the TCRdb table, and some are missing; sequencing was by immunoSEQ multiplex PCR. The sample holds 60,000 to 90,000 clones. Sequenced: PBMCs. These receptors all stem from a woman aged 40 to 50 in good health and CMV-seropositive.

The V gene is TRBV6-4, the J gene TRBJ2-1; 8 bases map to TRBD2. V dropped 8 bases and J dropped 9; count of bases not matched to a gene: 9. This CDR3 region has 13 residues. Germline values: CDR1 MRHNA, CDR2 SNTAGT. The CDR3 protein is CASSERELSEQFF. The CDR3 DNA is TGTGCCAGCTCGGAGCGGGAGTTGAGTGAGCAGTTCTTC.

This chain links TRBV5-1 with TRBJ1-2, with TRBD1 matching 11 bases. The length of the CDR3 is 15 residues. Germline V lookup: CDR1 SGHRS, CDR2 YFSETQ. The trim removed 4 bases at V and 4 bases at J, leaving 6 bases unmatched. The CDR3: CASSGSGQGAYGYTF. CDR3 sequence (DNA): TGCGCCAGCAGCGGGAGCGGACAGGGGGCCTATGGCTACACCTTC.

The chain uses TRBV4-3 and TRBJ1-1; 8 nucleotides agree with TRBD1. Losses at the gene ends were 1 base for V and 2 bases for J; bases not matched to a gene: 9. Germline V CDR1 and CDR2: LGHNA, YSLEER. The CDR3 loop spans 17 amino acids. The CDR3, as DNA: TGCGCCAGCAGCCAAGTATCGGGACAGGCGTACAACACTGAAGCTTTCTTT. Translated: CASSQVSGQAYNTEAFF.

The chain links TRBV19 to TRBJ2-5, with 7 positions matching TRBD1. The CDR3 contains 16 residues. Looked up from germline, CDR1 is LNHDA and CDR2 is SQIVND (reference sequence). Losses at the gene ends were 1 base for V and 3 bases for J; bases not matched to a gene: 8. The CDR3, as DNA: TGTGCCAGTAGTATAGCGGGACAGAACGACGAAGAGACCCAGTACTTC. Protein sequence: CASSIAGQNDEETQYF.

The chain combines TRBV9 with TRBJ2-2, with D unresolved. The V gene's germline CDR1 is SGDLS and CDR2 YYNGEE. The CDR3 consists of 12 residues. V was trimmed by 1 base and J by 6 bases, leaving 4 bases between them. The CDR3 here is CASSVLAGELFF. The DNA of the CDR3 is TGTGCCAGCAGCGTATTAGCCGGGGAGCTGTTTTTT.

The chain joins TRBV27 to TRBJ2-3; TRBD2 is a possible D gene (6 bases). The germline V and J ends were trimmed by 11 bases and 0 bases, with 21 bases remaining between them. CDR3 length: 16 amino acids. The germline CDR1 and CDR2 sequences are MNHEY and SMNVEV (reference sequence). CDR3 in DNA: TGTGCCGGCACCCCCCGGGGAGGACAAAGCACAGATACGCAGTATTTT. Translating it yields CAGTPRGGQSTDTQYF.

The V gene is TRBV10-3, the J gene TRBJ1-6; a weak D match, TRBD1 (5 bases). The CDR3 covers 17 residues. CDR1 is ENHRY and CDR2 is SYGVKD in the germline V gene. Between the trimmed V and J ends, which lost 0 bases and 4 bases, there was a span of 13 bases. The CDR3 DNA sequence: TGTGCCATCAGTGAGTCGGGGGGGTCCCAGTATAATTCACCCCTCCACTTT. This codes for CAISESGGSQYNSPLHF.

The CDR3 here is CASSLDRASYNEQFF. CDR3 in DNA: TGTGCCAGCAGCTTGGACAGGGCTTCCTACAATGAGCAGTTCTTC. The J gene is TRBJ2-1, the V gene TRBV13; 8 nucleotides agree with TRBD1. J lost 1 base, V lost 3 bases, and 2 bases had no gene match. This CDR3 is built from 15 residues. CDR1 and CDR2 from the germline V gene are PRHDT and FYEKMQ (reference sequence).

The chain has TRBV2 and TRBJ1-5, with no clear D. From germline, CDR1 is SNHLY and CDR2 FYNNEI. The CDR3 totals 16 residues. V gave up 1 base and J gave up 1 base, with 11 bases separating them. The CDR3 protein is CASSEVPLRSNQPQHF. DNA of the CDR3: TGTGCCAGCAGTGAAGTCCCCTTGCGGAGCAATCAGCCCCAGCATTTT.

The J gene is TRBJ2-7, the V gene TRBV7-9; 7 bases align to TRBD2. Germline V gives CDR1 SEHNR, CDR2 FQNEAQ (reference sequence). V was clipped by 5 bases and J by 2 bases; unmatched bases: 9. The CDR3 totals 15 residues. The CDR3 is CASSGRELRTYEQYF. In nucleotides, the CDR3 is TGTGCCAGCAGCGGGAGGGAACTTAGAACCTACGAGCAGTACTTC.

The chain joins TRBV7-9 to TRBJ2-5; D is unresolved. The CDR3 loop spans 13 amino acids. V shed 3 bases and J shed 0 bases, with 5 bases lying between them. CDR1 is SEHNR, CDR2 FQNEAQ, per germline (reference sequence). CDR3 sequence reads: CASSFVNQETQYF. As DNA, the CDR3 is TGTGCCAGCAGCTTTGTCAACCAAGAGACCCAGTACTTC.

CDR3 sequence (DNA): TGTGCCTGGAGCGACATCTATAGCAATCAGCCCCAGCATTTT. It is translated as CAWSDIYSNQPQHF. The rearrangement uses TRBV30 and TRBJ1-5; D remains unclear. The CDR3 runs 14 residues. Germline lookup yields CDR1 GTSNPN and CDR2 SVGIG (reference sequence). Trimming pared 3 bases from V and 0 bases from J, leaving 9 bases between.

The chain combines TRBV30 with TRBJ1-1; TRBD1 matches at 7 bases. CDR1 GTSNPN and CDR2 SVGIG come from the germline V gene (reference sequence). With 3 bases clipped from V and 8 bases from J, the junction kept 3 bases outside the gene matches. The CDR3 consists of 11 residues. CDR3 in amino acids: CAWSARGEAFF. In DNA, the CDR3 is TGTGCCTGGAGCGCCAGGGGGGAAGCTTTCTTT.

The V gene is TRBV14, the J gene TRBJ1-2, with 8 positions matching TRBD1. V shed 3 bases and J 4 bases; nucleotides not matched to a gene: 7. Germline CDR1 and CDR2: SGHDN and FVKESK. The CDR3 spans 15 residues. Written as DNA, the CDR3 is TGTGCCAGCAGCCAGACAGGGGCTAGAGTCTATGGCTACACCTTC. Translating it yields CASSQTGARVYGYTF.

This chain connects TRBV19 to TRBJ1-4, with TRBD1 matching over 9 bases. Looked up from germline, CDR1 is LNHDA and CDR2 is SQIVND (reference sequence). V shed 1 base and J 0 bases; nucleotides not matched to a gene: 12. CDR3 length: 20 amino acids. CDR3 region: CASSIGRTGELPATNEKLFF. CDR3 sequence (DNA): TGTGCCAGTAGTATAGGTCGGACAGGGGAACTACCTGCAACTAATGAAAAACTGTTTTTT. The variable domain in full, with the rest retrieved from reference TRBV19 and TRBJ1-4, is DGGITQSPKYLFRKEGQNVTLSCEQNLNHDAMYWYRQDPGQGLRLIYYSQIVNDFQKGDIAEGYSVSREKKESFPLTVTSAQKNPTAFYLCASSIGRTGELPATNEKLFFGSGTQLSVL.

CDR3 coding DNA: TGTGCCAGTAGTGGTGGGACTGAATACAATGAGCAGTTCTTC. Encoded protein: CASSGGTEYNEQFF. This chain uses TRBV19 with TRBJ2-1, with D perhaps matching TRBD2 (6 bases). V was pared by 5 bases and J by 4 bases, with 12 bases between. The CDR3 totals 14 residues. Germline V CDR1 and CDR2: LNHDA, SQIVND (reference sequence).

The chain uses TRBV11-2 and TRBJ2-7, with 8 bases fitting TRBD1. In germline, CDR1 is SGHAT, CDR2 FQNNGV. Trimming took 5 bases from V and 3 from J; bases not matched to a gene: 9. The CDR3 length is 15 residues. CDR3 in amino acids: CASSVARGRYYEQYF. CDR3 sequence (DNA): TGTGCCAGCAGCGTAGCCAGGGGGCGCTACTACGAGCAGTACTTC.

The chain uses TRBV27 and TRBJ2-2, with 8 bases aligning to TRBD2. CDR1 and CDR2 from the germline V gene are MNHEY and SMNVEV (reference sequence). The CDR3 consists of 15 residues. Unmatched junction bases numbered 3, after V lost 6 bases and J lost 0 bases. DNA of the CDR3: TGTGCCAGCAGCTCTAGCGGGTCGAACACCGGGGAGCTGTTTTTT. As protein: CASSSSGSNTGELFF.

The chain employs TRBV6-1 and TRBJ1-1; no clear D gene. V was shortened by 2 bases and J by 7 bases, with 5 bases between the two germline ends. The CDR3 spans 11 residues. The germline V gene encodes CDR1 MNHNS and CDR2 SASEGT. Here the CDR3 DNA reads TGTGCCAGCAGTGAAAGCATTGAAGCTTTCTTT. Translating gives CASSESIEAFF.

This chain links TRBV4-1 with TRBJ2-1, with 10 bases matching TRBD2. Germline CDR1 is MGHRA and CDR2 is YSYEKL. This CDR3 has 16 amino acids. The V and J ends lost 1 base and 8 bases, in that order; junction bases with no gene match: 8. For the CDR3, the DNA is TGCGCCAGCAGCCAAGGCCCCAGCGGGAGGGCCTATGAGCAGTTCTTC. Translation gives CASSQGPSGRAYEQFF.

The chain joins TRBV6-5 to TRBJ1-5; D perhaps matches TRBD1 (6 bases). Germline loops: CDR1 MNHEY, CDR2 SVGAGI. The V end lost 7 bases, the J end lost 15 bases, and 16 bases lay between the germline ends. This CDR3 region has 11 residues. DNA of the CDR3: TGTGCCAGCAAGGGGCAGGGGCGTCTGCATTTT. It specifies CASKGQGRLHF.

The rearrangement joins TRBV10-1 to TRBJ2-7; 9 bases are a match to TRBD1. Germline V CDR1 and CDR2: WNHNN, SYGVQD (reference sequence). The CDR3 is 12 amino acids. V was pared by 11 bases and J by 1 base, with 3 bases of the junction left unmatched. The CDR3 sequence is CAPGTGSYEQYF. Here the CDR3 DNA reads TGCGCCCCCGGGACAGGGTCCTACGAGCAGTACTTC.

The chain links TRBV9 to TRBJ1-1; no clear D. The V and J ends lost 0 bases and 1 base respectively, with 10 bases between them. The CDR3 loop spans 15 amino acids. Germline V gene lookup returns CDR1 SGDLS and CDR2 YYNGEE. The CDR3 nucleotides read TGTGCCAGCAGCGTAGGAGGCGTCCCGAACACTGAAGCTTTCTTT. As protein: CASSVGGVPNTEAFF.

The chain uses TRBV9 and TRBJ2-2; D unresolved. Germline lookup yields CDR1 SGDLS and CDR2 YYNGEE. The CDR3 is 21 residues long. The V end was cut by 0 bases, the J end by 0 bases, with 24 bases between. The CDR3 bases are TGTGCCAGCAGCGTAGCTTTTAGGTCGTCTTCCCAGAGCGCGAACACCGGGGAGCTGTTTTTT. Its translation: CASSVAFRSSSQSANTGELFF.

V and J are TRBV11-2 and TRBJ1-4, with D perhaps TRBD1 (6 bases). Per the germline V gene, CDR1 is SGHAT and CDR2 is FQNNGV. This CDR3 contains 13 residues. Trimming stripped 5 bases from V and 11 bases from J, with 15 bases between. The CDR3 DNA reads TGTGCCAGCAGCCCAGGGCGGCAGGGGAAACTGTTTTTT. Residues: CASSPGRQGKLFF.

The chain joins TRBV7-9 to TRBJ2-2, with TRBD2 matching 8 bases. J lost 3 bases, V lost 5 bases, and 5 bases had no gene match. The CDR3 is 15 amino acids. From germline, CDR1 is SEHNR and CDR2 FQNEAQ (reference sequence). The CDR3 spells CASSQGTRYTGELFF. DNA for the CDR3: TGTGCCAGCAGCCAAGGGACTAGATACACCGGGGAGCTGTTTTTT.